Presented here are 31 T cell receptor beta chains from one specimen sequenced in a study of shared clonotypes between healthy human individuals. Using immunoSEQ multiplex PCR, the repertoire was profiled, and TCRdb retains in-frame clones only, with some absent. This sample has roughly 770,000 clones, with 96% found just once. Terminally differentiated effector memory CD45RA+ cells were excluded from the naive CD8 cells, which were CD45RO-negative and positively selected for CCR7. Sequencing used naive CD8+ T cells sorted from blood. These receptors were obtained from a man aged 25 to 40 in good health.

The chain combines TRBV27 with TRBJ2-7, with TRBD2 as a possible D gene (6 bases). Deletions cut 7 bases from V and 3 bases from J, with 19 bases between. CDR3 length: 15 residues. Germline V gene data show CDR1 as MNHEY and CDR2 as SMNVEV (reference sequence). CDR3 nucleotides: TGTGCCAGCACTCGCCGCGCGGGGAACTACTACGAGCAGTACTTC. This translates into CASTRRAGNYYEQYF.

CDR3 protein: CASSLEGTVNQPQHF. DNA of the CDR3: TGCGCCAGCAGCTTGGAAGGCACAGTTAATCAGCCCCAGCATTTT. This rearrangement joins TRBV5-1 to TRBJ1-5; no clear D. CDR3 length equals 15 residues. Trimming left V 0 bases short and J 4 bases short, with 11 bases between. Germline V lookup: CDR1 SGHRS, CDR2 YFSETQ. The full variable domain, completed using reference TRBV5-1 and TRBJ1-5, is KAGVTQTPRYLIKTRGQQVTLSCSPISGHRSVSWYQQTPGQGLQFLFEYFSETQRNKGNFPGRFSGRQFSNSRSEMNVSTLELGDSALYLCASSLEGTVNQPQHFGDGTRLSIL.

The chain uses TRBV7-9 and TRBJ1-2; D is unresolved. CDR1 and CDR2 (germline): SEHNR, FQNEAQ (reference sequence). The CDR3 has 11 amino acids. V was shortened by 9 bases and J by 6 bases, with 11 bases between the two germline ends. The CDR3 DNA follows: TGTGCCAGTAGATATGTCGATGGCTACACCTTC. It encodes CASRYVDGYTF.

The V and J genes are TRBV11-2 and TRBJ2-1, with 11 bases fitting TRBD2. V lost 4 bases to trimming and J lost 4 bases; unmatched junction nucleotides: 6. The CDR3 has 16 amino acids. The germline V gene encodes CDR1 SGHAT and CDR2 FQNNGV. CDR3 sequence: CASSYMTSGTYNEQFF. CDR3 nucleotide sequence: TGTGCCAGCAGCTATATGACTAGCGGGACTTACAATGAGCAGTTCTTC.

The chain links TRBV5-1 to TRBJ2-7, with 9 bases fitting TRBD1. The CDR3 extends over 14 amino acids. Germline V gives CDR1 SGHRS, CDR2 YFSETQ. V was clipped by 3 bases and J by 5 bases; unmatched bases: 6. The CDR3 bases are TGCGCCAGCAGCTCGGACAGGGGAAGTCACGAGCAGTACTTC. As protein: CASSSDRGSHEQYF.

The rearrangement joins TRBV9 to TRBJ2-1; D not resolved. This CDR3 spans 14 amino acids. With 1 base removed from V and 0 bases from J, the gap between germline ends came to 5 bases. The V gene's germline CDR1 is SGDLS and CDR2 YYNGEE. The CDR3 protein is CASSVWGSYNEQFF. The CDR3 DNA sequence: TGTGCCAGCAGCGTATGGGGCTCCTACAATGAGCAGTTCTTC.

This chain uses TRBV5-1 with TRBJ2-1; 9 nucleotides agree with TRBD1. The CDR3 has 15 amino acids. Germline V gene lookup returns CDR1 SGHRS and CDR2 YFSETQ. After removal of 7 bases from V and 3 bases from J, the junction contained 8 bases not matched to a gene. CDR3 sequence reads: CASAFRTGDYNEQFF. As DNA, the CDR3 is TGCGCCAGCGCATTTCGGACAGGGGACTACAATGAGCAGTTCTTC.

This chain links TRBV5-1 with TRBJ2-1, with 7 bases fitting TRBD2. Per the germline V gene, CDR1 is SGHRS and CDR2 is YFSETQ. CDR3 size: 18 residues. V shed 0 bases, J shed 4 bases, and the junction held 13 bases outside the gene matches. In DNA, the CDR3 is TGCGCCAGCAGCTTGGCCTCCCGTGGCGGGGGTTATTACAATGAGCAGTTCTTC. As protein: CASSLASRGGGYYNEQFF.

The chain employs TRBV5-1 and TRBJ2-7; D not certain. The CDR3 has 15 amino acids. The germline V and J ends were trimmed by 0 bases and 3 bases, with 13 bases remaining between them. Germline lookup yields CDR1 SGHRS and CDR2 YFSETQ. This chain's CDR3 is CASSLESPRIYEQYF. CDR3 nucleotide sequence: TGCGCCAGCAGCTTGGAATCCCCCAGGATCTACGAGCAGTACTTC.

V and J are TRBV7-9 and TRBJ2-7; perhaps TRBD1 as D (5 bases). There are 13 residues in the CDR3. Germline V CDR1 and CDR2: SEHNR, FQNEAQ (reference sequence). V was cut by 4 bases and J by 6 bases, with 13 bases left in between. The CDR3 sequence: CASSSRQSGEQYF. The CDR3, as DNA: TGTGCCAGCAGCTCCCGACAGTCGGGCGAGCAGTACTTC.

About this clone: Other DNA sequences from this sample encode an identical CDR3 as well. The chain carries TRBV9 and TRBJ2-6, with D hard to call. CDR3 length: 14 amino acids. Germline-derived CDR1 and CDR2 are SGDLS and YYNGEE. Between the trimmed V and J ends, which lost 3 bases and 0 bases, there was a span of 4 bases. CDR3 loop: CASSGSSGANVLTF. The CDR3 region has the DNA TGTGCCAGCAGCGGTAGCTCTGGGGCCAACGTCCTGACTTTC.

V and J are TRBV7-8 and TRBJ2-1; D may be TRBD1 (5 bases). The V end was cut by 4 bases, the J end by 5 bases, with 12 bases between. CDR1 and CDR2 (germline): SGHVS, FQNEAQ. The CDR3 runs 14 residues. CDR3 sequence reads: CASSSLDKNNEQFF. CDR3 coding DNA: TGTGCCAGCAGCTCCCTGGACAAAAACAATGAGCAGTTCTTC. The whole variable domain, remainder taken from reference TRBV7-8 and TRBJ2-1, is GAGVSQSPRYKVAKRGQDVALRCDPISGHVSLFWYQQALGQGPEFLTYFQNEAQLDKSGLPSDRFFAERPEGSVSTLKIQRTQQEDSAVYLCASSSLDKNNEQFFGPGTRLTVL.

The table lists this clone with a count of one. Other DNA sequences from this sample encode an identical CDR3 as well. This chain joins TRBV27 and TRBJ2-1; 11 bases are a match to TRBD2. This CDR3 spans 15 amino acids. The germline V gene has CDR1 MNHEY and CDR2 SMNVEV (reference sequence). With V trimmed by 5 bases and J by 4 bases, 4 bases remained unmatched. The CDR3 is CASSPGTSGYNEQFF. In DNA, the CDR3 is TGTGCCAGCAGTCCTGGGACTAGCGGTTACAATGAGCAGTTCTTC.

This chain joins TRBV4-1 and TRBJ1-5; 9 positions match TRBD1. This CDR3 is 16 amino acids long. Germline lookup yields CDR1 MGHRA and CDR2 YSYEKL. With 0 bases clipped from V and 3 bases from J, the junction kept 3 bases outside the gene matches. The CDR3 nucleotides are TGCGCCAGCAGCCAAGAGACAGGGGGATACAATCAGCCCCAGCATTTT. This codes for CASSQETGGYNQPQHF.

V usage is TRBV9 and J usage is TRBJ2-2; the D gene is possibly TRBD1 (6 bases). Germline CDR1 is SGDLS and CDR2 is YYNGEE. The CDR3 runs 15 residues. The V gene lost 2 bases and the J gene lost 1 base, with 9 bases spanning the gap. The CDR3 protein is CASSVGQMNTGELFF. For the CDR3, the DNA is TGTGCCAGCAGCGTCGGACAGATGAACACCGGGGAGCTGTTTTTT.

V and J are TRBV6-5 and TRBJ2-1; TRBD2 might be the D (5 bases). Between the trimmed V and J ends, which lost 0 bases and 2 bases, there was a span of 5 bases. The CDR3 is 14 residues long. Germline V gene lookup returns CDR1 MNHEY and CDR2 SVGAGI. The CDR3 reads CASSYSGAYNEQFF. The CDR3 DNA follows: TGTGCCAGCAGTTACTCCGGGGCCTACAATGAGCAGTTCTTC.

The V gene is TRBV5-4, the J gene TRBJ2-1; 11 nucleotides agree with TRBD2. The CDR3 has 16 amino acids. The germline gives CDR1 SGHNT, CDR2 YYREEE (reference sequence). V shed 3 bases, J shed 4 bases, and the junction held 6 bases outside the gene matches. The DNA for the CDR3 is TGTGCCAGCAGCTACCAAGGGACTAGCGGTTACAATGAGCAGTTCTTC. Translating it yields CASSYQGTSGYNEQFF.

The V and J genes are TRBV6-5 and TRBJ2-2; no clear D. The CDR3 is 14 amino acids. Germline-derived CDR1 and CDR2 are MNHEY and SVGAGI. V lost 3 bases and J 6 bases, leaving 11 bases between the germline ends. The CDR3 protein is CASSYFGEAGELFF. DNA of the CDR3: TGTGCCAGCAGTTATTTTGGGGAAGCCGGGGAGCTGTTTTTT.

This clone was counted a single time. The chain joins TRBV5-6 to TRBJ2-7; D tentatively fits TRBD1 or TRBD2 (5 bases each). V was clipped by 4 bases and J by 10 bases, with 15 bases between them. The CDR3 is 12 amino acids. The germline CDR1 and CDR2 sequences are SGHDT and YYEEEE. CDR3 DNA sequence: TGTGCCAGCAGCGCCGGGACGTTTCCTCAGTACTTC. This gives the protein CASSAGTFPQYF.

The rearrangement joins TRBV6-6 to TRBJ2-3; D not resolved. This CDR3 is built from 14 residues. Trimming stripped 4 bases from V and 1 base from J, with 9 bases between. The germline V gene encodes CDR1 MNHNY and CDR2 SVGAGI (reference sequence). CDR3 nucleotides: TGTGCCAGCAGTTGGGAAGGCCGCACAGATACGCAGTATTTT. It is translated as CASSWEGRTDTQYF.

The chain has TRBV4-1 and TRBJ2-7; TRBD2 matches at 14 bases. Germline V gene sequence: CDR1 MGHRA, CDR2 YSYEKL. Trimming cost V 4 bases and J 4 bases; bases outside gene matches: 12. CDR3 size: 18 residues. CDR3 nucleotides: TGCGCCAGCAGCCCCCCAGGGACTAGCGGGAGACTTGGTTACGAGCAGTACTTC. It is translated as CASSPPGTSGRLGYEQYF.

This clone was seen once. V is TRBV27 and J is TRBJ2-1; 8 positions match TRBD2. Trimming cost V 4 bases and J 6 bases; bases outside gene matches: 5. This CDR3 spans 14 amino acids. Germline-derived CDR1 and CDR2 are MNHEY and SMNVEV (reference sequence). For the CDR3, the DNA is TGTGCCAGCAGTTCTCGCGGGAGGACCAATGAGCAGTTCTTC. Protein: CASSSRGRTNEQFF.

This chain uses TRBV9 with TRBJ2-3; a possible D gene is TRBD2 (5 bases). Trimming took off 0 bases at V and 0 bases at J, with 11 bases between the two ends. CDR1 is SGDLS, CDR2 YYNGEE, per germline. The CDR3 runs 16 residues. CDR3 in DNA: TGTGCCAGCAGCGTAGGGTTAGGCGGGAGCACAGATACGCAGTATTTT. This sequence encodes CASSVGLGGSTDTQYF.

The chain is built from TRBV10-2 and TRBJ2-7, with D perhaps matching TRBD1 (6 bases). The V end was cut by 4 bases, the J end by 3 bases, with 10 bases between. Germline V gene sequence: CDR1 WSHSY, CDR2 SAAADI. CDR3 length: 13 amino acids. CDR3 amino acids: CASSGTARYEQYF. In DNA, the CDR3 is TGCGCCAGCAGTGGGACAGCCCGCTACGAGCAGTACTTC.

This chain joins TRBV11-2 and TRBJ2-4, with D tentatively TRBD1 or TRBD2 (5 bases each). Trimming took off 1 base at V and 6 bases at J, with 10 bases between the two ends. The V gene's germline CDR1 is SGHAT and CDR2 FQNNGV. CDR3 length: 14 residues. CDR3 loop: CASSLVGTVNIQYF. CDR3 DNA sequence: TGTGCCAGCAGCTTAGTAGGGACGGTAAACATTCAGTACTTC. Complete variable domain (other parts from reference TRBV11-2 and TRBJ2-4): EAGVAQSPRYKIIEKRQSVAFWCNPISGHATLYWYQQILGQGPKLLIQFQNNGVVDDSQLPKDRFSAERLKGVDSTLKIQPAKLEDSAVYLCASSLVGTVNIQYFGAGTRLSVL.

As regards this clone: The sample carries other DNA sequences with the same CDR3. This chain connects TRBV5-1 to TRBJ2-1; possibly TRBD2 for D (6 bases). The germline CDR1 and CDR2 sequences are SGHRS and YFSETQ. The CDR3 is made up of 13 amino acids. Trimming stripped 0 bases from V and 6 bases from J, with 7 bases between. Here the CDR3 reads CASSLGRGNEQFF. The CDR3 DNA reads TGCGCCAGCAGCTTGGGGAGGGGCAATGAGCAGTTCTTC.

Concerning this clone: Other DNA sequences in the same sample also yield this CDR3. The chain is built from TRBV27 and TRBJ2-7; a weak D match, TRBD2 (6 bases). Trimming removed 0 bases at V and 3 bases at J, with 9 bases between. CDR1 is MNHEY and CDR2 is SMNVEV in the germline V gene (reference sequence). CDR3 length: 14 residues. The CDR3 loop reads CASSLSSGSYEQYF. Written as DNA, the CDR3 is TGTGCCAGCAGTTTATCTTCCGGGAGCTACGAGCAGTACTTC.

The chain employs TRBV6-1 and TRBJ1-5; D ambiguous. The germline V gene has CDR1 MNHNS and CDR2 SASEGT. This CDR3 is built from 12 residues. Trimming shortened V by 6 bases and J by 3 bases, and 6 bases separated the two germline ends. CDR3 in amino acids: CASRSSNQPQHF. The CDR3 DNA reads as TGTGCCAGCAGGTCTTCCAATCAGCCCCAGCATTTT.

The chain joins TRBV14 to TRBJ2-7; 10 bases line up with TRBD2. This CDR3 comprises 17 residues. The J segment lost 3 bases and the V segment lost 1 base, leaving 9 bases of the junction unmatched. Germline values: CDR1 SGHDN, CDR2 FVKESK. The CDR3, as DNA: TGTGCCAGCAGCCAAGGGGCTAGCGGGAGTGAGGACTACGAGCAGTACTTC. Its translation: CASSQGASGSEDYEQYF.

This chain connects TRBV30 to TRBJ2-7; D is undetermined. Germline V CDR1 and CDR2: GTSNPN, SVGIG (reference sequence). Trimming removed 2 bases at V and 7 bases at J, with 15 bases between. The CDR3 consists of 13 residues. This CDR3 is CAWSLGAGNEQYF. In DNA form, the CDR3 reads TGTGCCTGGAGTCTCGGCGCCGGAAATGAGCAGTACTTC.

This CDR3 reads CASQIEGSYEQYF. In DNA, the CDR3 is TGTGCCAGTCAAATCGAGGGGTCCTACGAGCAGTACTTC. V gene TRBV6-6 combines with J gene TRBJ2-7; tentatively, D is TRBD1 or TRBD2 (5 bases each). Germline V CDR1 and CDR2: MNHNY, SVGAGI (reference sequence). Trimming shortened V by 9 bases and J by 1 base, and 13 bases separated the two germline ends. The CDR3 has 13 amino acids.